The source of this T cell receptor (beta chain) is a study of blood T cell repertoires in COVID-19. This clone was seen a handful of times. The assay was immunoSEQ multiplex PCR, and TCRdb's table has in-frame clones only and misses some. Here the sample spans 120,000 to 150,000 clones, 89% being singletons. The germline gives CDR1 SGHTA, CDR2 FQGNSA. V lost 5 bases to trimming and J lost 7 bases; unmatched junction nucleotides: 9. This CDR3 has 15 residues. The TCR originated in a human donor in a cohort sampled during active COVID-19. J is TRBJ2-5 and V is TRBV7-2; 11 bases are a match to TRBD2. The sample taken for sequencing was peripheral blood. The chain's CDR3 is CASSANSGGAGTQYF. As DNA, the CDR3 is TGTGCCAGCAGCGCAAATAGCGGGGGGGCAGGGACCCAGTACTTC.